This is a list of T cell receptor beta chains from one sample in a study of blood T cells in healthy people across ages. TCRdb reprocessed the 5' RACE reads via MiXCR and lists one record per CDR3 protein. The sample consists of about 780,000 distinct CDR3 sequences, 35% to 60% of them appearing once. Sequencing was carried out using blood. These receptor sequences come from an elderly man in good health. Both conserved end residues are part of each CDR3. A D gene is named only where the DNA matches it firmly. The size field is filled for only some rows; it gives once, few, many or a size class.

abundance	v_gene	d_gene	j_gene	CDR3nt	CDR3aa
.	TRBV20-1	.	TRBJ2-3	TGCAGTGCTAGCGAGTCTAGGGGACTGTCGGATACGCAGTATTTT	CSASESRGLSDTQYF
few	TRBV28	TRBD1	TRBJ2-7	TGTGCCAGCAGTTCCGACAGGGAGACCTACGAGCAGTACTTC	CASSSDRETYEQYF
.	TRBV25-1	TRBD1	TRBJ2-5	TGTGCCAGCAGTGAAGGGACAGGGAGGGGTTATGAGCAGTACTTC	CASSEGTGRGYEQYF
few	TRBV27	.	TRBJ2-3	TGTGCCAGCAGTGCAATGCTCCGAGATACGCAGTATTTT	CASSAMLRDTQYF
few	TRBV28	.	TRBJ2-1	TGTGCCAGCAGTACCTCTCGCCGGGTCCACAATGAGCAGTTCTTC	CASSTSRRVHNEQFF
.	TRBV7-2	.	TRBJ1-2	TGTGCCAGCAGCACTAGCCAGGGCTATGGCTACACCTTC	CASSTSQGYGYTF
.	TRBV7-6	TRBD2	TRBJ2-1	TGTGCCAGCAGCTTACTAGCGGGAGTTCCGGATGAGCAGTTCTTC	CASSLLAGVPDEQFF
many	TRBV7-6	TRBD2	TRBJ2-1	TGTGCCAGCAGCGTAAGCGGGATATCCTACAATGAGCAGTTCTTC	CASSVSGISYNEQFF
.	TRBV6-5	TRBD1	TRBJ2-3	TGTGCCAGCAGCTCCGGGACAGGGGCGGTGGATACGCAGTATTTT	CASSSGTGAVDTQYF
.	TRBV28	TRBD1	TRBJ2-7	TGTGCCAGCAGTTTACGAGGGACAGGGGGTCTCGAGCAGTACTTC	CASSLRGTGGLEQYF
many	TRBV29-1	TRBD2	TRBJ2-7	TGTTACGGGGGAGGGACCTACGAGCAGTACTTC	CYGGGTYEQYF
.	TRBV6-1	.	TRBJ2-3	TGTGCCAGCATCGGACAGCTAGGGACAGATACGCAGTATTTT	CASIGQLGTDTQYF
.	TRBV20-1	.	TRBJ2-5	TGCAGTGCCAACACCGGGACCCACGGGACCCAGTACTTC	CSANTGTHGTQYF
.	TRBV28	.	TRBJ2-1	TGTGCCAGCACGGTGGAGCGGACAAACAATGAGCAGTTCTTC	CASTVERTNNEQFF
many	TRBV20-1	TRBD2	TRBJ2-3	TGCAGTGCTAGTACCTCGAGCGGGAGAGGTTGGGATACGCAGTATTTT	CSASTSSGRGWDTQYF
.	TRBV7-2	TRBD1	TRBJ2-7	TGTGCCAGCAGCGCCTCGGACAGGGGGAACTACGAGCAGTACTTC	CASSASDRGNYEQYF
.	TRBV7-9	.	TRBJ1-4	TGTGCCAGCAGCTTCGGACACGTTGATGAAAAACTGTTTTTT	CASSFGHVDEKLFF
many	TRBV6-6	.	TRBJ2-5	TGTGCCAGCAGTTACGGCGGGGACCGAGAGACCCAGTACTTC	CASSYGGDRETQYF
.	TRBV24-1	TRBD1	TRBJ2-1	TGTGCCACCAGTGATTTGCGACAGGGGATCAATGAGCAGTTCTTC	CATSDLRQGINEQFF
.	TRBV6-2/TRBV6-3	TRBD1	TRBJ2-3	TGTGCCAGCAGGTTCAGGGGGACAGGGGCAGATACGCAGTATTTT	CASRFRGTGADTQYF
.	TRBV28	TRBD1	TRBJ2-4	TGTGCCAGCAACCAAAGGGGGCTAGACATTCAGTACTTC	CASNQRGLDIQYF
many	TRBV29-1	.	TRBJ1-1	TGCAGCGTTGAATACGACAGAACGAACACTGAAGCTTTCTTT	CSVEYDRTNTEAFF
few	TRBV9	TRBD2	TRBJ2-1	TGTGCCAGCAGCTTTGGACTAGTGGATGAGCAGTTCTTC	CASSFGLVDEQFF
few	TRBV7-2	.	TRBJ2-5	TGTGCCAGCAGCTTAATCACGGGGCTCCAAGAGACCCAGTACTTC	CASSLITGLQETQYF
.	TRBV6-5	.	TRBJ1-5	TGTGCCAGCAGTTCCTCACAGGGATCGCGGTATAGCAATCAGCCCCAGCATTTT	CASSSSQGSRYSNQPQHF
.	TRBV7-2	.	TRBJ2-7	TGTGCCAGCAGCCATGATAAATACGAGCAGTACTTC	CASSHDKYEQYF
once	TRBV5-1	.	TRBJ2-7	TGCGCCAGCAGCTTGGAGCCAGGGAACGACGAGCAGTACTTC	CASSLEPGNDEQYF
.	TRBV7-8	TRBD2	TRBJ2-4	TGTGCCAGCAGCTTAGGGGGGACTAGCGGGACTTGGGAGCAGTACTTC	CASSLGGTSGTWEQYF
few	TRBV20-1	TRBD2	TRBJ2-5	TGCAGTGCTAGGGACCCTAGCGGGAGGGGAACCCAGTACTTC	CSARDPSGRGTQYF
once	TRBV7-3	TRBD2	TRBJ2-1	TGTGCCAGCAGCTTAGTAGCGGGAGAGGGAGAGACCCAGTTCTTC	CASSLVAGEGETQFF
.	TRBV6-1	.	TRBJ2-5	TGTGCCAGCAGGGCAGGGACATTGCAGGAGACCCAGTACTTC	CASRAGTLQETQYF
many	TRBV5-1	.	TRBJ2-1	TGCGCCAGTCAGACAGGCTACAATGAGCAGTTCTTC	CASQTGYNEQFF
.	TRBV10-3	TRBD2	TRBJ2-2	TGTGCCATCAGTGATGGGACTAGCGGGAACACCGGGGAGCTGTTTTTT	CAISDGTSGNTGELFF
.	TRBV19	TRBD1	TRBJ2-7	TGTGCCAGTACCGGGACAGCGTTCTACGAGCAGTACTTC	CASTGTAFYEQYF
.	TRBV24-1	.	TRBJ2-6	TGTGCCACCAGTGTCGACAGAAGGGGCTCTGGGGCCAACGTCCTGACTTTC	CATSVDRRGSGANVLTF
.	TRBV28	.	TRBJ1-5	TGTGCCAGCAGCCGGATATTTCATAGCAATCAGCCCCAGCATTTT	CASSRIFHSNQPQHF
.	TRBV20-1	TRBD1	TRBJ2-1	TGCAGTGCTAAAGAACCACAGGGGTCGAGGGAGCAGTTCTTC	CSAKEPQGSREQFF
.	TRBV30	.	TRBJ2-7	TGTGCCTGGGGAATGAACGTAGCCTACGAGCAGTACTTC	CAWGMNVAYEQYF
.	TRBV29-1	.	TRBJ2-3	TGCAGCGCCCGGCGTGGGGGACCCAGCCGAGCGGATACGCAGTATTTT	CSARRGGPSRADTQYF
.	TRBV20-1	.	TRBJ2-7	TGCAGTGCTAAAGATCAAGGACGAACCTACGAGCAGTACTTC	CSAKDQGRTYEQYF
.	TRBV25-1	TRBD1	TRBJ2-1	TGTGCCAGCGGGCGGACAGGGGGGGAGAATGAGCAGTTCTTC	CASGRTGGENEQFF
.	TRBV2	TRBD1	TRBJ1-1	TGTGCCTGCAGTGTGACAGGGCCGAACACTGAAGCTTTCTTT	CACSVTGPNTEAFF
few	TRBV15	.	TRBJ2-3	TGTGCCACCAGCAGAGATCCGGTGTATACGCAGTATTTT	CATSRDPVYTQYF
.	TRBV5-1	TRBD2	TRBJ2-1	TGCGCCAGCAGCTCCTCCACTAGCGGTGCCTACAATGAGCAGTTCTTC	CASSSSTSGAYNEQFF
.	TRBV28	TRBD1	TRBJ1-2	TGTGCCAGCGGTCAGGGGGGCTATGGCTACACCTTC	CASGQGGYGYTF
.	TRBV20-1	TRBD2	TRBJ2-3	TGCAGTGCCACCACCGGGACTAGCATGAGTGATACGCAGTATTTT	CSATTGTSMSDTQYF